The clone carrying this T cell receptor beta chain was recorded at least ten times. Its antigen is not known. Stable Graves' hyperthyroidism denoted no ophthalmopathy progression over 18 months. This sample holds PBMCs from less than 11 ml fresh peripheral blood. CDR3 length: 16 amino acids. CDR1 is MDHEN and CDR2 is SYDVKM in the germline V gene. The V segment lost 5 bases and the J segment 5 bases; nucleotides outside the gene matches: 11. These data come from a study of T cells in Graves' hyperthyroidism and ophthalmopathy. On the study more broadly: Before treatment of any kind, peripheral blood was taken at initial diagnosis.

Amplified regions were TCR beta CDR3 sequences from RNA transcripts. Researchers ran a first-round RT-PCR on the TCR CDR3 using the HTBI primer set. MiXCR, applied by TCRdb to the multiplex PCR reads, yields one record per CDR3 protein. The sample lists some 620,000 distinct CDR3 sequences; around 15% were seen once. General study findings and limits: Most thyroid-expanded clonotypes above 0.001 were also found in blood.

The chain joins TRBV28 to TRBJ2-5; 10 nucleotides line up with TRBD2. The sample taken for sequencing was blood. The clonotype comes from a woman aged 25 to 39 with Graves' hyperthyroidism. The CDR3 bases are TGTGCCAGCAGTAGCTCTAGCGGGAGTAGGGGGGAGACCCAGTACTTC. It codes for CASSSSSGSRGETQYF.